The present TCR beta chain was sequenced within a study of CD8+ T cells in alopecia areata. Study results and limitations: Mice gave a clearer picture of TCR sharing than patients did, possibly for HLA-related reasons.

Worth noting for this clone: No antigen is known for it.

It was cDNA, reverse transcribed from extracted RNA, that served as the sequencing template. Profiling relied on immunoSEQ multiplex PCR, and the TCRdb table lists in-frame clones only, not all of them. In the table there are fewer than 200,000 clones, 50% to 75% of which are singletons. Treatment given: oral pan-JAK inhibitor, 5-10 mg twice daily. The receptor's source is a human donor with alopecia areata. The sequences come from CD4+ T cells sorted from blood, collected between weeks 55 and 65, from a patient treated with tofacitinib.

CDR3 sequence (DNA): TGTGCCAGCAGTATGGACAGGGTCCACGAGCAGTACTTC. It specifies CASSMDRVHEQYF. The gene calls are TRBV9 and TRBJ2-7; TRBD1 aligns across 8 bases. This CDR3 region has 13 residues. Per germline, CDR1 SGDLS and CDR2 YYNGEE. The V and J ends lost 5 bases and 5 bases, in that order; junction bases with no gene match: 6.